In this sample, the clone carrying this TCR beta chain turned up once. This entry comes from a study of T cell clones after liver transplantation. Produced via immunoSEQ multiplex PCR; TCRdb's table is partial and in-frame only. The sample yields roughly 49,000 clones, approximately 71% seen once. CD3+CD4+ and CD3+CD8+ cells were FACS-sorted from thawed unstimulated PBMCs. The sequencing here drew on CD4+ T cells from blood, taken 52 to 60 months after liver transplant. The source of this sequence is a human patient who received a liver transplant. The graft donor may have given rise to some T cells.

CDR3 nucleotides: TGTGCCACCACCTGGACAGGGGGGGACACTGAAGCTTTCTTT. This translates into CATTWTGGDTEAFF. This chain uses TRBV10-3 with TRBJ1-1, with TRBD1 matching 10 bases. The V segment lost 10 bases and the J segment 3 bases; nucleotides outside the gene matches: 8. From germline, CDR1 is ENHRY and CDR2 SYGVKD. The CDR3 length is 14 residues.